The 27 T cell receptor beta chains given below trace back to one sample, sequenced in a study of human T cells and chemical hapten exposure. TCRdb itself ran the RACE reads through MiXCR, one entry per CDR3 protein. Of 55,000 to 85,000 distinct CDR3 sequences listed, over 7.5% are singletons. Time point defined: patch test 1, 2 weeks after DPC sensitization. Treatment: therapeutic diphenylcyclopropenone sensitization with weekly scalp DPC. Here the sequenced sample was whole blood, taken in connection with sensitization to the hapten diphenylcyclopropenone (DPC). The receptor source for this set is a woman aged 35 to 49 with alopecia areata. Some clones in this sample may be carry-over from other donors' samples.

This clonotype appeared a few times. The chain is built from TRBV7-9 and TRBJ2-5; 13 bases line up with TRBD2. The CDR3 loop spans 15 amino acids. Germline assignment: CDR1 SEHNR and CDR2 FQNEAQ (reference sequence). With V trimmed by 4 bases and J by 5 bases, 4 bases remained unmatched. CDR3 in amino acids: CASSYSGLAGETQYF. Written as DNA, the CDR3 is TGTGCCAGCAGCTATTCGGGACTAGCGGGGGAGACCCAGTACTTC.

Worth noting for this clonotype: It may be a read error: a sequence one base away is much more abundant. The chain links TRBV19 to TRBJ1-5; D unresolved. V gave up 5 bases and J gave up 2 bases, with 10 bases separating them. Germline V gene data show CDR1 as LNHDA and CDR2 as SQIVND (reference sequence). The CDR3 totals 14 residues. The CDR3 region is CASSEGGGNQPQHF. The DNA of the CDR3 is TGTGCCAGTAGTGAGGGCGGAGGCAATCAGCCCCAGCATTTT.

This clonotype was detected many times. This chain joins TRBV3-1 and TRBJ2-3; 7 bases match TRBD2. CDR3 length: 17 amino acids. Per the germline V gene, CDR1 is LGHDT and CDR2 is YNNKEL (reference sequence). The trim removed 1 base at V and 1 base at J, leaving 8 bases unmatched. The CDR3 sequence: CASSQGELARGTDTQYF. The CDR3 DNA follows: TGTGCCAGCAGCCAAGGAGAACTAGCGCGAGGCACAGATACGCAGTATTTT.

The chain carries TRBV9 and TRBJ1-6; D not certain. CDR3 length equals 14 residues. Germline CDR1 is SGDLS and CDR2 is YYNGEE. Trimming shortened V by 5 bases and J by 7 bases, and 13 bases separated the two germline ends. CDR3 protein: CASSRTTSNSPLHF. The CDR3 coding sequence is TGTGCCAGCAGTCGTACTACCTCCAATTCACCCCTCCACTTT.

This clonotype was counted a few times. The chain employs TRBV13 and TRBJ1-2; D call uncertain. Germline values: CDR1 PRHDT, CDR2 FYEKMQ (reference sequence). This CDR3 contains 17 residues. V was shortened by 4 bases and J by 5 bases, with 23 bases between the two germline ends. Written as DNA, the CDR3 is TGTGCCAGCAGCTCCAACTGGGTAAGGGCGGAACAGTATGGCTACACCTTC. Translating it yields CASSSNWVRAEQYGYTF.

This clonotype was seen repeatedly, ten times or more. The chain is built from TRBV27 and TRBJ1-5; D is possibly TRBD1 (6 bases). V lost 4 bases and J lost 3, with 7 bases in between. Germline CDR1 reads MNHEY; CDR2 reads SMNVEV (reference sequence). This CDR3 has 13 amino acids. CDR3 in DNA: TGTGCCAGCAGTTGGGACACCAATCAGCCCCAGCATTTT. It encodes CASSWDTNQPQHF.

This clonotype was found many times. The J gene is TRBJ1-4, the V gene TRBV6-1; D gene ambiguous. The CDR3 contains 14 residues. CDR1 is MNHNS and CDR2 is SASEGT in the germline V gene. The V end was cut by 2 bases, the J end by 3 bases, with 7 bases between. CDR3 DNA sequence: TGTGCCAGCAGTGAACAGTACTCTAATGAAAAACTGTTTTTT. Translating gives CASSEQYSNEKLFF.

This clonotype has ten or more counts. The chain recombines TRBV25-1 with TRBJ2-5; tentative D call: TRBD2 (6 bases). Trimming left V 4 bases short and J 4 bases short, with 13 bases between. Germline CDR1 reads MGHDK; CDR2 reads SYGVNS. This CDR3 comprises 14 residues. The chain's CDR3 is CASSAPRGIETQYF. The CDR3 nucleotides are TGTGCCAGCAGTGCCCCCCGGGGGATAGAGACCCAGTACTTC.

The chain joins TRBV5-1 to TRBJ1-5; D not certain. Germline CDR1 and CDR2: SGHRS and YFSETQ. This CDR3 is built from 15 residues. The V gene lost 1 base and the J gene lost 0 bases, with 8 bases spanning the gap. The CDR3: CASSLRPNSNQPQHF. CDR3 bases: TGCGCCAGCAGCTTGCGCCCTAATAGCAATCAGCCCCAGCATTTT. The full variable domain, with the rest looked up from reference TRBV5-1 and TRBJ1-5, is KAGVTQTPRYLIKTRGQQVTLSCSPISGHRSVSWYQQTPGQGLQFLFEYFSETQRNKGNFPGRFSGRQFSNSRSEMNVSTLELGDSALYLCASSLRPNSNQPQHFGDGTRLSIL.

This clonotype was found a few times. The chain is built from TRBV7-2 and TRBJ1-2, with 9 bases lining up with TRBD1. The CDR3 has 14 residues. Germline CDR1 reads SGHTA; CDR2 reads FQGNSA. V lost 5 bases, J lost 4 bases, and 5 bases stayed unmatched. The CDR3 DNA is TGTGCCAGCAGCACAGGGGGCTTGGTCTATGGCTACACCTTC. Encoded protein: CASSTGGLVYGYTF.

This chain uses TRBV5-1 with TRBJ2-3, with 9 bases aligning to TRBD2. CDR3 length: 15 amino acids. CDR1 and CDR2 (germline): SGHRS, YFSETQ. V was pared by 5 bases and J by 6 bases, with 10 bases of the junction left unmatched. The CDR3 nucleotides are TGCGCCAGCAGGTCTCAGCGGGGGGTGTTGGATACGCAGTATTTT. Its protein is CASRSQRGVLDTQYF.

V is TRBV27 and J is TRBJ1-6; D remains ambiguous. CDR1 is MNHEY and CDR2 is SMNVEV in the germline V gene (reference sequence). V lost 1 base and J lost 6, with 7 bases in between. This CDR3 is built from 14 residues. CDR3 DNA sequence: TGTGCCAGCAGTTTATTGGGCGGTAATTCACCCCTCCACTTT. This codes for CASSLLGGNSPLHF.

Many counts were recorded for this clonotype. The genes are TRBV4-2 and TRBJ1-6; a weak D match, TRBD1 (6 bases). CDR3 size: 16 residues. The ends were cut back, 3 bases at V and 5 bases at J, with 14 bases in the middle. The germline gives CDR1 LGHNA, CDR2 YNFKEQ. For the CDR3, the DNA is TGTGCCAGCAGCCAGGAACAGGGTGGCGATAATTCACCCCTCCACTTT. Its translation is CASSQEQGGDNSPLHF.

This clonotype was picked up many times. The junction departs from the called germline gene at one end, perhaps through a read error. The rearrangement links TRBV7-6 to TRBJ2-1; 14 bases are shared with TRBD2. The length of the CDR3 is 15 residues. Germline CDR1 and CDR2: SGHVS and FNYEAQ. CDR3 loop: CASSLGGLAGGREVF. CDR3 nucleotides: TGTGCCAGCAGCTTAGGAGGACTAGCGGGGGGCCGGGAGGTCTTC.

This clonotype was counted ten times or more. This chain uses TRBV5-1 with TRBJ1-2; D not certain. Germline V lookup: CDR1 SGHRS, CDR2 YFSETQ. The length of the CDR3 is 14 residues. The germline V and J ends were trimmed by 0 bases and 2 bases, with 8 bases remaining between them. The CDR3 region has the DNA TGCGCCAGCAGCTTGGAGGACTTCAACTATGGCTACACCTTC. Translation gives CASSLEDFNYGYTF.

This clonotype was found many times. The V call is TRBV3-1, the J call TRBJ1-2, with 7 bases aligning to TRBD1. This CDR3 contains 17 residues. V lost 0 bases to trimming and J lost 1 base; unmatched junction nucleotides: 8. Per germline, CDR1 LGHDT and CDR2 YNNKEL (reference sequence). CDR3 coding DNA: TGTGCCAGCAGCCAAGAACGGACAGGAACTTTTAACTATGGCTACACCTTC. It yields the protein CASSQERTGTFNYGYTF.

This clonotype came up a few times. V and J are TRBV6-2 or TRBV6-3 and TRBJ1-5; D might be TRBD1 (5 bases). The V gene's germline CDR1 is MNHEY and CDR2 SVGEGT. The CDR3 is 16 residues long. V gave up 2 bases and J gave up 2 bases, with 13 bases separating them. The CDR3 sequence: CASSYPVGGGNQPQHF. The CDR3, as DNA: TGTGCCAGCAGTTACCCCGTGGGGGGTGGCAATCAGCCCCAGCATTTT.

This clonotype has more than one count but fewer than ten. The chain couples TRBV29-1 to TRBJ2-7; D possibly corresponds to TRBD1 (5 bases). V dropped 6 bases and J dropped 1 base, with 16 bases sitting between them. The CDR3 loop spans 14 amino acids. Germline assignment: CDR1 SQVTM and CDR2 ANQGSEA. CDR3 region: CSVKLRADSYEQYF. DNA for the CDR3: TGCAGCGTCAAACTCAGGGCGGATTCCTACGAGCAGTACTTC.

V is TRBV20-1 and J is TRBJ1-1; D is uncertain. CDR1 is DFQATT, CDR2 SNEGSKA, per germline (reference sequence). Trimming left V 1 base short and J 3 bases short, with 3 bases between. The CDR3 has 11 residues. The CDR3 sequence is CSARGYTEAFF. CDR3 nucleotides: TGCAGTGCTAGAGGTTACACTGAAGCTTTCTTT.

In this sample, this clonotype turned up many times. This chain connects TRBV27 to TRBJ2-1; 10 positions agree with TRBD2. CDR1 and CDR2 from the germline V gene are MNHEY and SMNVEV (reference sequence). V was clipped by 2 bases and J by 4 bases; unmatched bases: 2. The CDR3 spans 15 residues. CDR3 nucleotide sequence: TGTGCCAGCAGTTTACAAGCGGGGGGGTACAATGAGCAGTTCTTC. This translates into CASSLQAGGYNEQFF.

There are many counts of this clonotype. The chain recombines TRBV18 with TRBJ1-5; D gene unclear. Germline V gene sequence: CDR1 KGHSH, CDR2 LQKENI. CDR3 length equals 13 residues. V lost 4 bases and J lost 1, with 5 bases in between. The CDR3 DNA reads TGTGCCAGCTCACTTCAGAGCAATCAGCCCCAGCATTTT. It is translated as CASSLQSNQPQHF.

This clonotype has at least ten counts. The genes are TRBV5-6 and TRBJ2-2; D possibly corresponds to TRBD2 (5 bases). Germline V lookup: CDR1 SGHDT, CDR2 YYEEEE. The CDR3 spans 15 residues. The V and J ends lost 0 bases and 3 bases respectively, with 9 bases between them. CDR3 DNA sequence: TGTGCCAGCAGCTTGGCCTGGGGAGACACCGGGGAGCTGTTTTTT. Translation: CASSLAWGDTGELFF.

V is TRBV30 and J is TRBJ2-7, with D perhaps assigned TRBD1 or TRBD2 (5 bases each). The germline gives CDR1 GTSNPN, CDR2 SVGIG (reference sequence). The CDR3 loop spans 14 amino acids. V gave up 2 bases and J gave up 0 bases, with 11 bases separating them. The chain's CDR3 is CAWSPGSYSYEQYF. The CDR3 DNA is TGTGCCTGGAGTCCAGGGAGTTACTCCTACGAGCAGTACTTC.

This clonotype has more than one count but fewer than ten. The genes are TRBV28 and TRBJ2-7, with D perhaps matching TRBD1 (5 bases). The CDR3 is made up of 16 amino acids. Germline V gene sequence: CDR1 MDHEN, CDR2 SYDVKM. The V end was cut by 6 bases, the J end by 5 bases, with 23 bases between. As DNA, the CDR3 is TGTGCCAGCAGGCACCCCCCTCAGGGCGGAAGAAACGAGCAGTACTTC. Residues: CASRHPPQGGRNEQYF.

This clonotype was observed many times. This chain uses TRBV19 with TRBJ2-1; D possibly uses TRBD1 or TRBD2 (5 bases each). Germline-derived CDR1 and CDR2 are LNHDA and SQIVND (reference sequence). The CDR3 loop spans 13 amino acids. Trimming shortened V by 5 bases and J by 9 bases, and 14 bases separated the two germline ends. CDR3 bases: TGTGCCAGTAGTTCGGTTTATGGGACTGAGCAGTTCTTC. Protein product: CASSSVYGTEQFF.

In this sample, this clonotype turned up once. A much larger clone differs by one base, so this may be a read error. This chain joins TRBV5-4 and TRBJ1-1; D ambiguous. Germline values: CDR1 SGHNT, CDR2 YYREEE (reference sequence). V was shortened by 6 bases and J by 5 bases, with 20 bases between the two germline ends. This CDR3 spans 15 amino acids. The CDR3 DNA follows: TGTGCCAGCAACAGAGGGAGGGAACGGGGTACTGAAGCTTTCTTT. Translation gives CASNRGRERGTEAFF.

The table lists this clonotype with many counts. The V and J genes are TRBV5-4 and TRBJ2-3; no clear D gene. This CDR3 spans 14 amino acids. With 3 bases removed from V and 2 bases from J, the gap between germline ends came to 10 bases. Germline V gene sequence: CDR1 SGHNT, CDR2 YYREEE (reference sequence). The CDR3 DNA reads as TGTGCCAGCAGCTCCGGCCTCTTCACAGATACGCAGTATTTT. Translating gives CASSSGLFTDTQYF.